One and the same sample provided the 16 T cell receptor beta chains below, sequenced in a study of blood T cell repertoires in COVID-19. Assay used: immunoSEQ multiplex PCR; TCRdb lists only in-frame clones, some missing. The sample shows some 200,000 clones, 80% to 85% of them seen only once. Sequenced material: peripheral blood. The receptors were gathered from a woman aged 60 to 75 who had recovered from COVID-19.

V is TRBV4-3 and J is TRBJ2-1; 8 bases fit TRBD2. Trimming took 1 base from V and 7 from J; bases not matched to a gene: 9. CDR3 length equals 16 residues. Germline lookup yields CDR1 LGHNA and CDR2 YSLEER. The DNA for the CDR3 is TGCGCCAGCAGCCAAGCGCTCGGGACTAGTCGGAATGAGCAGTTCTTC. This gives the protein CASSQALGTSRNEQFF.

V is TRBV6-1 and J is TRBJ2-5; 7 nucleotides match TRBD2. J was trimmed by 4 bases and V by 1 base; bases with no gene match: 9. This CDR3 contains 16 residues. Looked up from germline, CDR1 is MNHNS and CDR2 is SASEGT. CDR3: CASSEGLAPTRETQYF. DNA for the CDR3: TGTGCCAGCAGTGAAGGACTAGCCCCAACAAGAGAGACCCAGTACTTC.

The V call is TRBV24-1, the J call TRBJ2-1; 7 nucleotides match TRBD2. Germline V gives CDR1 KGHDR, CDR2 SFDVKD. The V segment lost 3 bases and the J segment 5 bases; nucleotides outside the gene matches: 9. This CDR3 has 16 residues. In DNA, the CDR3 is TGTGCCACCAGTGATCCCGGACTAGGATCTGACAATGAGCAGTTCTTC. Protein: CATSDPGLGSDNEQFF.

The V gene is TRBV19, the J gene TRBJ1-6; TRBD1 aligns across 7 bases. In germline, CDR1 is LNHDA, CDR2 SQIVND (reference sequence). The CDR3 runs to 13 residues. After removal of 9 bases from V and 8 bases from J, the junction contained 7 bases not matched to a gene. Here the CDR3 reads CASRDRRYSPLHF. DNA for the CDR3: TGTGCCAGCCGGGACAGACGATATTCACCCCTCCACTTT.

The genes are TRBV14 and TRBJ1-2; possibly TRBD1 for D (6 bases). This CDR3 is built from 15 residues. The V end lost 0 bases, the J end lost 7 bases, and 15 bases lay between the germline ends. Germline V gene data show CDR1 as SGHDN and CDR2 as FVKESK. DNA for the CDR3: TGTGCCAGCAGCCAAGATTTTGGGGGCCCGATTGGCTACACCTTC. Protein: CASSQDFGGPIGYTF.

The chain links TRBV19 to TRBJ2-2; 8 positions match TRBD1. V shed 10 bases, J shed 8 bases, and the junction held 12 bases outside the gene matches. Germline loops: CDR1 LNHDA, CDR2 SQIVND (reference sequence). This CDR3 is 14 amino acids long. The CDR3 DNA follows: TGTGCCACCTATTCTGGACAGGGAAGAGGGGAGCTGTTTTTT. Translating it yields CATYSGQGRGELFF.

V and J are TRBV10-3 and TRBJ2-3; possible D gene TRBD1, 6 bases. CDR3 length equals 15 residues. Deletions cut 4 bases from V and 2 bases from J, with 13 bases between. The germline V gene has CDR1 ENHRY and CDR2 SYGVKD. The CDR3: CAISGKTGSTDTQYF. CDR3 sequence (DNA): TGTGCCATCAGTGGGAAGACAGGATCCACAGATACGCAGTATTTT.

V and J are TRBV30 and TRBJ2-3, with D maybe TRBD1 (5 bases). Germline CDR1 and CDR2: GTSNPN and SVGIG (reference sequence). V lost 7 bases, J lost 3 bases, and 17 bases lay in between. The length of the CDR3 is 14 residues. The CDR3 nucleotides are TGTGCCTTGAGGCAGGGAATTGAGACAGATACGCAGTATTTT. Translated, it gives CALRQGIETDTQYF.

This chain uses TRBV4-3 with TRBJ2-7; 11 bases match TRBD2. Trimming removed 0 bases from V and 3 bases from J; junction bases left unmatched: 7. The CDR3 has 17 residues. The germline CDR1 and CDR2 sequences are LGHNA and YSLEER. CDR3: CASSQEGETSGIYEQYF. CDR3 nucleotides: TGCGCCAGCAGCCAAGAAGGGGAGACTAGCGGGATCTACGAGCAGTACTTC.

The chain couples TRBV11-3 to TRBJ1-4; no clear D. Germline V gives CDR1 SGHNT, CDR2 YENEEA. Trimming pared 0 bases from V and 7 bases from J, leaving 12 bases between. CDR3 length equals 15 residues. As DNA, the CDR3 is TGTGCCAGCAGCTTAGATAAGGAGGTTGGTGAAAAACTGTTTTTT. Translating gives CASSLDKEVGEKLFF.

The rearrangement joins TRBV7-2 to TRBJ1-1; 10 bases are a match to TRBD1. The CDR3 covers 15 residues. V lost 3 bases and J lost 11; bases outside the gene matches: 12. CDR1 is SGHTA, CDR2 FQGNSA, per germline. Here the CDR3 reads CASSLGTGAQSIAFF. As DNA, the CDR3 is TGTGCCAGCAGCTTGGGGACAGGGGCACAGAGTATCGCTTTCTTT.

The chain's CDR3 is CAWSVQQGHAETQYF. The DNA for the CDR3 is TGTGCCTGGAGTGTACAACAGGGCCACGCGGAGACCCAGTACTTC. This chain connects TRBV30 to TRBJ2-5; D possibly corresponds to TRBD1 (6 bases). V was cut by 0 bases and J by 5 bases, with 16 bases left in between. The CDR3 contains 15 residues. In germline, CDR1 is GTSNPN, CDR2 SVGIG (reference sequence).

As DNA, the CDR3 is TGTGCCAGCAGCGCAGGAATAAATGGGAACACTGAAGCTTTCTTT. Protein product: CASSAGINGNTEAFF. The genes are TRBV4-2 and TRBJ1-1; the D is unclear. The germline gives CDR1 LGHNA, CDR2 YNFKEQ. The V gene lost 5 bases and the J gene lost 1 base, with 14 bases spanning the gap. The CDR3 extends over 15 amino acids.

V gene TRBV19 combines with J gene TRBJ1-5; no definite D call. The CDR3 sequence is 12 residues long. Trimming took off 8 bases at V and 0 bases at J, with 5 bases between the two ends. Germline V gene data show CDR1 as LNHDA and CDR2 as SQIVND (reference sequence). The DNA of the CDR3 is TGTGCCAGTCGGGGTAGCAATCAGCCCCAGCATTTT. It translates to CASRGSNQPQHF.

In its sample, this clone was seen a few times. This rearrangement joins TRBV3-1 (or the pseudogene TRBV3-2) to TRBJ2-4, with 11 bases that match TRBD2. The trim removed 4 bases at V and 2 bases at J, leaving 22 bases unmatched. The CDR3 loop spans 22 amino acids. The germline CDR1 and CDR2 sequences are LGHDT and YNNKEL (reference sequence). This CDR3 is CASSRFPGSGGALSGTKNIQYF. CDR3 in DNA: TGTGCCAGCAGCCGATTCCCAGGTAGCGGGGGGGCCTTGTCCGGAACCAAAAACATTCAGTACTTC.

The chain links TRBV12-3 or TRBV12-4 to TRBJ1-1; TRBD1 matches 8 bases. This CDR3 has 13 amino acids. V gave up 6 bases and J gave up 8 bases; unmatched junction bases: 8. In nucleotides, the CDR3 is TGTGCCAGCAGCCCACAGGGGGGTTTCGAAGCTTTCTTT. It is translated as CASSPQGGFEAFF.